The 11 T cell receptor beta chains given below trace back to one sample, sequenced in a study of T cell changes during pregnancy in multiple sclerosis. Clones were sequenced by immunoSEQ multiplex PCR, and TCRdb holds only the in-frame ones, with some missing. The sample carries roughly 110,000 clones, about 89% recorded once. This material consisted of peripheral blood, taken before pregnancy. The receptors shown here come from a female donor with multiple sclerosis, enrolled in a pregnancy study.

The CDR3 protein is CASSIGTGVLDGYTF. The CDR3 DNA is TGTGCCAGTAGTATTGGGACAGGGGTTTTGGATGGCTACACCTTC. The chain is built from TRBV19 and TRBJ1-2; 10 positions agree with TRBD1. Germline V gene data show CDR1 as LNHDA and CDR2 as SQIVND (reference sequence). The CDR3 is made up of 15 amino acids. The V gene end was trimmed by 3 bases and the J gene end by 6 bases; junction bases not matched to a gene: 7.

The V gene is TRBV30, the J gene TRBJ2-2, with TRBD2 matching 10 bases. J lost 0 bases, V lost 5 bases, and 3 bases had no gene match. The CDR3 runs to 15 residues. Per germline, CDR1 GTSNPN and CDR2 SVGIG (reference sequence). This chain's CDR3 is CAWGTSATNTGELFF. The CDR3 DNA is TGTGCCTGGGGGACTAGCGCCACGAACACCGGGGAGCTGTTTTTT.

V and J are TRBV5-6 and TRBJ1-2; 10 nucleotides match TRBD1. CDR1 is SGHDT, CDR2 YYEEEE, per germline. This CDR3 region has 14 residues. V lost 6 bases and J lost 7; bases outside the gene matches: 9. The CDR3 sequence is CASKFRDRGAGYTF. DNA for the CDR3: TGTGCCAGCAAGTTCCGGGACAGGGGTGCTGGCTACACCTTC.

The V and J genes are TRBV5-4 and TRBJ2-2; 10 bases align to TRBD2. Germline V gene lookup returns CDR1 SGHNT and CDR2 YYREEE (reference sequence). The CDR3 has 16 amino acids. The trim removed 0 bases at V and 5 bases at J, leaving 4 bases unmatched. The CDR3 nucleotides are TGTGCCAGCAGCTTGGGGCTAGCGGGAGAGACCGGGGAGCTGTTTTTT. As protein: CASSLGLAGETGELFF.

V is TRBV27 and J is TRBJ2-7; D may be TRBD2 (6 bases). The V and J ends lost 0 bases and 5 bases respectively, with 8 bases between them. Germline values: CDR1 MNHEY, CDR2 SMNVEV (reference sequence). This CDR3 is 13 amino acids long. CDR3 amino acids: CASSLSPGDEQYF. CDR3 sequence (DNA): TGTGCCAGCAGTTTATCGCCGGGGGACGAGCAGTACTTC.

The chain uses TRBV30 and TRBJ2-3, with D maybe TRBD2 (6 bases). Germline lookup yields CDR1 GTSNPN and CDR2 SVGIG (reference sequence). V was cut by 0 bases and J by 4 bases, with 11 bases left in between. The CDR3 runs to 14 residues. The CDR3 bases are TGTGCCTGGAGTGTACAAGCGGGTTCAGATACGCAGTATTTT. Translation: CAWSVQAGSDTQYF.

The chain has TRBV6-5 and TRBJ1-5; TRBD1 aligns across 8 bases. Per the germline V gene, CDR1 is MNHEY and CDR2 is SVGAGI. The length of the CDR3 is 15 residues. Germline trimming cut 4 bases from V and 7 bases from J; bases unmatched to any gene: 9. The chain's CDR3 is CASSSKRTGNQPQHF. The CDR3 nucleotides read TGTGCCAGCAGTTCAAAAAGGACAGGGAACCAGCCCCAGCATTTT.

CDR3 sequence: CASSLPGRHEQYF. The CDR3 DNA reads as TGTGCCAGCAGTTTGCCGGGTCGGCACGAGCAGTACTTC. The rearrangement joins TRBV27 to TRBJ2-7; no definite D call. The CDR3 has 13 amino acids. Trimming cost V 3 bases and J 5 bases, with 11 bases left between them. Germline-derived CDR1 and CDR2 are MNHEY and SMNVEV (reference sequence).

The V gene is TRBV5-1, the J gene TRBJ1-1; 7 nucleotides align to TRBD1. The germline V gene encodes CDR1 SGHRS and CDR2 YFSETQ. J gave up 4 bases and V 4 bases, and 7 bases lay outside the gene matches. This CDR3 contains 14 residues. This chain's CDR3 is CASSLTGVGTEAFF. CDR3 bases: TGCGCCAGCAGCCTTACAGGGGTGGGCACTGAAGCTTTCTTT. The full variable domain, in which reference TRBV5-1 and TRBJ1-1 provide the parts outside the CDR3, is KAGVTQTPRYLIKTRGQQVTLSCSPISGHRSVSWYQQTPGQGLQFLFEYFSETQRNKGNFPGRFSGRQFSNSRSEMNVSTLELGDSALYLCASSLTGVGTEAFFGQGTRLTVV.

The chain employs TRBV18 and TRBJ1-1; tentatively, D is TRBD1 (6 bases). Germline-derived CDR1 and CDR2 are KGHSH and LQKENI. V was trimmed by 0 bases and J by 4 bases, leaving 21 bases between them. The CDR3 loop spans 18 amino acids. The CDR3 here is CASSPPGVRGMRGTEAFF. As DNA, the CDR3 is TGTGCCAGCTCACCACCGGGCGTCAGGGGAATGAGGGGCACTGAAGCTTTCTTT.

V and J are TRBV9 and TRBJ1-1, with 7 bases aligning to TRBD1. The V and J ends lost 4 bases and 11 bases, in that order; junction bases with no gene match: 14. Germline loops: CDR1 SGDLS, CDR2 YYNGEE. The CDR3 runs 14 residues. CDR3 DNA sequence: TGTGCCAGCAGCCTTTCTGGACAGGCCCGGGAGGCTTTCTTT. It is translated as CASSLSGQAREAFF.